This T cell receptor beta chain was captured in a study of OX40 agonist ivuxolimab in advanced cancers. Study-wide context: Two cutaneous melanoma patients and one hepatocellular carcinoma patient, three in all, had partial responses.

As to this clone: What it binds is not known.

Study outcomes and limitations: CD4+ and CD8+ blood T cells expanded clonally by week 6 at 0.1 to 3.0 mg/kg. On average, a greater number of expanded clones characterised CD8+ T cells relative to CD4+.

The assay was immunoSEQ multiplex PCR, and TCRdb's table has in-frame clones only and misses some. The sample records approximately 28,000 clones, about nine tenths being singletons. The source is an adult with an advanced solid tumor such as melanoma, head and neck, liver or kidney cancer. The sequencing used CD4+ or CD8+ T cells sorted from blood, collected in a trial of the OX40 agonist ivuxolimab.

In DNA, the CDR3 is TGCAGCGTCACCCCACCGGGACAGAAACCCTCTAGGGACTATGGCTACACCTTC. This gives the protein CSVTPPGQKPSRDYGYTF. The chain carries TRBV29-1 and TRBJ1-2; 7 bases map to TRBD1. V trimming: 6 bases; J trimming: 3 bases; junction bases outside the gene matches: 22. The germline V gene has CDR1 SQVTM and CDR2 ANQGSEA. The CDR3 runs to 18 residues.